This entry lists 10 T cell receptor beta chains sequenced from one sample in a study of blood T cell repertoires in COVID-19. TCRdb's copy holds only in-frame clones and misses some; the assay was immunoSEQ multiplex PCR. Of some 70,000 clones listed, 70% to 90% were seen once; the top ten hold around 3.5%. The source material was peripheral blood. Receptors originate from a woman in her forties or fifties with COVID-19, enrolled during active disease.

The chain has TRBV7-2 and TRBJ2-1; 10 nucleotides line up with TRBD2. The V and J ends lost 1 base and 7 bases, in that order; junction bases with no gene match: 4. CDR1 is SGHTA and CDR2 is FQGNSA in the germline V gene. The CDR3 covers 15 residues. The CDR3 nucleotides read TGTGCCAGCAGCTTAGAACTAGCGGGATCTAATGAGCAGTTCTTC. It translates to CASSLELAGSNEQFF.

In its sample, this clone was seen once. V usage is TRBV2 and J usage is TRBJ2-3; D not certain. CDR3 size: 14 residues. Trimming removed 3 bases from V and 0 bases from J, with 7 bases in between. From germline, CDR1 is SNHLY and CDR2 FYNNEI. The CDR3 here is CASSDKASTDTQYF. The CDR3 DNA is TGTGCCAGCAGTGACAAAGCAAGCACAGATACGCAGTATTTT.

The chain recombines TRBV5-6 with TRBJ2-1, with 8 bases matching TRBD2. Losses at the gene ends were 1 base for V and 3 bases for J; bases not matched to a gene: 6. Germline CDR1 reads SGHDT; CDR2 reads YYEEEE. The CDR3 consists of 16 residues. CDR3 DNA: TGTGCCAGCAGCTTGAGGATTAGCGGGGACTACAATGAGCAGTTCTTC. Its translation is CASSLRISGDYNEQFF.

This chain links TRBV5-1 with TRBJ2-3; 11 bases map to TRBD2. The CDR3 runs 15 residues. The V segment lost 2 bases and the J segment 4 bases; nucleotides outside the gene matches: 3. Germline V gene sequence: CDR1 SGHRS, CDR2 YFSETQ. The CDR3 nucleotides read TGCGCCAGCAGCTTACTAGCGGGAGACGCAGATACGCAGTATTTT. This gives the protein CASSLLAGDADTQYF.

This chain links TRBV15 with TRBJ2-5, with TRBD1 matching over 11 bases. The J segment lost 7 bases and the V segment lost 3 bases, leaving 7 bases of the junction unmatched. Germline CDR1 and CDR2: LNHNV and YYDKDF (reference sequence). This CDR3 spans 15 amino acids. The CDR3 region has the DNA TGTGCCACCAGCAGTCCTGGACAGGGGGCAGGGACCCAGTACTTC. Translation gives CATSSPGQGAGTQYF.

V and J are TRBV5-1 and TRBJ2-2; TRBD1 is a possible D gene (6 bases). Trimming took 0 bases from V and 3 from J, leaving 24 bases between them. The germline CDR1 and CDR2 sequences are SGHRS and YFSETQ. This CDR3 has 20 residues. The CDR3 spells CASSLEIGRGRPRDTGELFF. CDR3 DNA: TGCGCCAGCAGCTTGGAGATAGGCAGGGGAAGGCCCCGAGACACCGGGGAGCTGTTTTTT.

V gene TRBV29-1 combines with J gene TRBJ2-2; D not resolved. V was pared by 4 bases and J by 7 bases, with 16 bases between. Germline loops: CDR1 SQVTM, CDR2 ANQGSEA. This CDR3 comprises 14 residues. CDR3 nucleotides: TGCAGCGTTGGAGTCCAGAGCGTCGGCGGGGAGCTGTTTTTT. Protein: CSVGVQSVGGELFF.

The V call is TRBV4-1, the J call TRBJ2-7; TRBD2 is a possible D gene (6 bases). This CDR3 has 15 residues. Germline assignment: CDR1 MGHRA and CDR2 YSYEKL. V lost 1 base to trimming and J lost 1 base, with 11 bases between them. CDR3 in amino acids: CASSQAGVVSYEQYF. The DNA for the CDR3 is TGCGCCAGCAGCCAAGCGGGAGTGGTATCCTACGAGCAGTACTTC.

V and J are TRBV10-3 and TRBJ2-7; 8 bases agree with TRBD1. Trimming at V came to 2 bases and at J to 2 bases, leaving 8 bases not matched to a gene. The CDR3 is made up of 16 amino acids. CDR1 is ENHRY and CDR2 is SYGVKD in the germline V gene. The CDR3 spells CAISEPGQGDTYEQYF. CDR3 nucleotides: TGTGCCATCAGTGAGCCCGGACAGGGCGACACCTACGAGCAGTACTTC.

V and J are TRBV7-2 and TRBJ2-3; tentative D call: TRBD2 (5 bases). V dropped 2 bases and J dropped 1 base, with 7 bases sitting between them. Germline CDR1 is SGHTA and CDR2 is FQGNSA. This CDR3 contains 14 residues. The CDR3 sequence is CASSLLGGTDTQYF. For the CDR3, the DNA is TGTGCCAGCAGCTTACTGGGAGGCACAGATACGCAGTATTTT.